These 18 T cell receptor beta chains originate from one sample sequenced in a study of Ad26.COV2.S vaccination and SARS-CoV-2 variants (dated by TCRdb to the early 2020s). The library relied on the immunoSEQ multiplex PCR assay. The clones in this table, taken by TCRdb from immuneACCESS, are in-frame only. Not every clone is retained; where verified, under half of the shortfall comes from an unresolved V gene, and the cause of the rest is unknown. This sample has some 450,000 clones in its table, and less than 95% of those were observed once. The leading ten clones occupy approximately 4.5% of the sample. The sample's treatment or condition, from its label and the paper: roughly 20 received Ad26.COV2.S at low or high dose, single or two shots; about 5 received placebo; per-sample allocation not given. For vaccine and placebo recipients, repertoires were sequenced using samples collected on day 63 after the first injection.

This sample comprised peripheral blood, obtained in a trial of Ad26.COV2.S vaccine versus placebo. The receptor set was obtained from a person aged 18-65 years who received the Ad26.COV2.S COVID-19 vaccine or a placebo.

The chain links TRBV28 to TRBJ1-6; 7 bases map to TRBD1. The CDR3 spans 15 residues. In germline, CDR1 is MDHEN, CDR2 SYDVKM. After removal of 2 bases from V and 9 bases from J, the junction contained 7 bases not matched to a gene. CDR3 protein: CASSLVGTEGSPLHF. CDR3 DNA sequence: TGTGCCAGCAGTTTAGTCGGGACAGAGGGTTCACCCCTCCACTTT.

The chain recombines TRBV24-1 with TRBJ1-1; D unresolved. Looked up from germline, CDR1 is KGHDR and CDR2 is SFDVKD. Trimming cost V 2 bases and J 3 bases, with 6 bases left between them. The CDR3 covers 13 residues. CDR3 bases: TGTGCCACCAGTGATTGGAGGGACACTGAAGCTTTCTTT. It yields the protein CATSDWRDTEAFF.

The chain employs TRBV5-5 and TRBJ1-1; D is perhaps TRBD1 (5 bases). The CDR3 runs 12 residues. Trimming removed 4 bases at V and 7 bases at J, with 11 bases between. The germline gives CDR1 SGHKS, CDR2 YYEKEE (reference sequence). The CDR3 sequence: CASSTRGGEAFF. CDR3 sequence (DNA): TGTGCCAGCAGCACAAGGGGCGGTGAAGCTTTCTTT.

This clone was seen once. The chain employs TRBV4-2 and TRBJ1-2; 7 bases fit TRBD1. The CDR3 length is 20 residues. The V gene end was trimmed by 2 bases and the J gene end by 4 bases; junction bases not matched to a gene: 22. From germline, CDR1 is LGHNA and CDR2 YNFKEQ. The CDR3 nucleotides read TGTGCCAGCAGCCAACCCTTAAGTGCCCAGGGGGGACAGCGATTCTATGGCTACACCTTC. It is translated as CASSQPLSAQGGQRFYGYTF.

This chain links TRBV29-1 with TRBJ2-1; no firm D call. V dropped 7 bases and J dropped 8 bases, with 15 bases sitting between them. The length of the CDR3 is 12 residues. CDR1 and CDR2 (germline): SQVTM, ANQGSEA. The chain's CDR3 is CSADRDSHEQFF. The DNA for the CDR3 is TGCAGCGCGGATAGGGATAGCCATGAGCAGTTCTTC.

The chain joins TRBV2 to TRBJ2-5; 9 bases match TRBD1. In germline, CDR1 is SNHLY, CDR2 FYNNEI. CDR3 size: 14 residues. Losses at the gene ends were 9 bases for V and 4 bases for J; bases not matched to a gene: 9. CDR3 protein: CASCDRGMIETQYF. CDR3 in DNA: TGTGCCAGTTGCGACAGGGGGATGATAGAGACCCAGTACTTC. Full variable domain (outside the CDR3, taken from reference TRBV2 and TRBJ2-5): EPEVTQTPSHQVTQMGQEVILRCVPISNHLYFYWYRQILGQKVEFLVSFYNNEISEKSEIFDDQFSVERPDGSNFTLKIRSTKLEDSAMYFCASCDRGMIETQYFGPGTRLLVL.

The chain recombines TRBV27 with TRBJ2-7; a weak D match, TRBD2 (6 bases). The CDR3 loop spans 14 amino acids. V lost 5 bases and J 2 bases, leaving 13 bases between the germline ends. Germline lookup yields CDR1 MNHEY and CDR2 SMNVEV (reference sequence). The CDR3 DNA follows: TGTGCCAGCAGTCCCTACGGGAGCCCCTACGAGCAGTACTTC. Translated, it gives CASSPYGSPYEQYF.

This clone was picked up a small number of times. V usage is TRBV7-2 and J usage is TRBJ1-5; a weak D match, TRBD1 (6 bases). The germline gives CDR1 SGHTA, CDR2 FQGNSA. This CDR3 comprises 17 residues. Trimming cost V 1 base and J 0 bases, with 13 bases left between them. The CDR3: CASSLGTGAYSNQPQHF. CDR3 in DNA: TGTGCCAGCAGCTTAGGCACGGGGGCTTATAGCAATCAGCCCCAGCATTTT.

This CDR3 reads CASKKPAGDIEDEQFF. DNA for the CDR3: TGTGCCAGCAAGAAGCCAGCGGGAGATATTGAGGATGAGCAGTTCTTC. J is TRBJ2-1 and V is TRBV7-6; the match to TRBD2 covers 8 bases. The CDR3 runs to 16 residues. V lost 7 bases, J lost 8 bases, and 16 bases stayed unmatched. Germline V lookup: CDR1 SGHVS, CDR2 FNYEAQ.

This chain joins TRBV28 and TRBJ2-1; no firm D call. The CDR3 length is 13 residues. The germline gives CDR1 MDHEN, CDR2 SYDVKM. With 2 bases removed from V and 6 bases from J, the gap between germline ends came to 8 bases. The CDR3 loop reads CASSLGQSNEQFF. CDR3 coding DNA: TGTGCCAGCAGTTTAGGGCAGTCCAATGAGCAGTTCTTC.

CDR3 bases: TGCGCCAGCAGCTTGGCCCAGGGACCAACTAATGAAAAACTGTTTTTT. Encoded protein: CASSLAQGPTNEKLFF. The rearrangement links TRBV5-1 to TRBJ1-4; D is possibly TRBD1 (5 bases). The CDR3 has 16 residues. The V and J ends lost 0 bases and 0 bases respectively, with 9 bases between them. Germline CDR1 SGHRS, CDR2 YFSETQ.

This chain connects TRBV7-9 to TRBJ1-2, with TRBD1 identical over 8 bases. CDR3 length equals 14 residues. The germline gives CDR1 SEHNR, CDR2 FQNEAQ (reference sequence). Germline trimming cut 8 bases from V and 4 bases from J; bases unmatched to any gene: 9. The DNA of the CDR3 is TGTGCCAGCGTCCCGACAGGGGTCCCCTATGGCTACACCTTC. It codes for CASVPTGVPYGYTF.

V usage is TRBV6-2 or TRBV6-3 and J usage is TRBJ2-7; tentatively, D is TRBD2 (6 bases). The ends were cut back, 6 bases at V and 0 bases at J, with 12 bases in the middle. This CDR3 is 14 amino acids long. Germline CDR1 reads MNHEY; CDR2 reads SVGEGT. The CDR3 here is CASSQAGPSYEQYF. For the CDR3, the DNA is TGTGCCAGCAGCCAAGCGGGTCCCTCCTACGAGCAGTACTTC.

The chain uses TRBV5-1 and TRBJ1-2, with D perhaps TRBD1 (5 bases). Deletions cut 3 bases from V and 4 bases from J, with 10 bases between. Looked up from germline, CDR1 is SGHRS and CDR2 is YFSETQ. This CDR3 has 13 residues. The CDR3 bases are TGCGCCAGCAGCTCTGGACATCGCTATGGCTACACCTTC. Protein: CASSSGHRYGYTF. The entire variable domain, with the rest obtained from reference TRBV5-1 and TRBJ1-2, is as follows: KAGVTQTPRYLIKTRGQQVTLSCSPISGHRSVSWYQQTPGQGLQFLFEYFSETQRNKGNFPGRFSGRQFSNSRSEMNVSTLELGDSALYLCASSSGHRYGYTFGSGTRLTVV.

The chain's CDR3 is CASSTGTADLNQPQHF. The DNA of the CDR3 is TGTGCCAGTAGTACAGGGACAGCGGACTTAAATCAGCCCCAGCATTTT. The rearrangement joins TRBV19 to TRBJ1-5; 7 positions match TRBD1. The germline V gene has CDR1 LNHDA and CDR2 SQIVND (reference sequence). There are 16 residues in the CDR3. V shed 4 bases, J shed 4 bases, and the junction held 10 bases outside the gene matches. The full variable domain, in which reference TRBV19 and TRBJ1-5 provide the parts outside the CDR3, is DGGITQSPKYLFRKEGQNVTLSCEQNLNHDAMYWYRQDPGQGLRLIYYSQIVNDFQKGDIAEGYSVSREKKESFPLTVTSAQKNPTAFYLCASSTGTADLNQPQHFGDGTRLSIL.

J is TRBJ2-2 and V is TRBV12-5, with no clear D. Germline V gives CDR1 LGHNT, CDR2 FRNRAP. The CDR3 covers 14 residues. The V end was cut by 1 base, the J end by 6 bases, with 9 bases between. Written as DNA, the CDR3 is TGTGCTAGTGGTTTGGGGCTAAATCCCGGGGAGCTGTTTTTT. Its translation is CASGLGLNPGELFF.

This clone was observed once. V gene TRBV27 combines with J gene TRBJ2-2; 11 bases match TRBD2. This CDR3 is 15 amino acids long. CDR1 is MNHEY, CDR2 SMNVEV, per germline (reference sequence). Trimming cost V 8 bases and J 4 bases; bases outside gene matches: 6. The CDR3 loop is CASASGLAGTGELFF. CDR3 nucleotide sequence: TGTGCCAGCGCTTCCGGACTAGCGGGCACCGGGGAGCTGTTTTTT.

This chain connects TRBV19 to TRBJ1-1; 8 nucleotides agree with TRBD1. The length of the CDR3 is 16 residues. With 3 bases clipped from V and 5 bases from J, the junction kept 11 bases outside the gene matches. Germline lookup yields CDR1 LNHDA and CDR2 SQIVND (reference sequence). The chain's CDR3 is CASSITQGAIWTEAFF. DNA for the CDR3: TGTGCCAGTAGTATCACCCAGGGGGCAATTTGGACTGAAGCTTTCTTT.